This paragraph reports one TCR beta chain. Its antigen is unidentified. The sample is drawn from a study of T cell clones after liver transplantation. Study-level results: Conclusions were preliminary, with small, heterogeneous patient groups.

CDR3 size: 15 residues. Germline V gene lookup returns CDR1 SGHVS and CDR2 FQNEAQ. Trimming took 5 bases from V and 4 from J; bases not matched to a gene: 10. Sequencing used immunoSEQ multiplex PCR; TCRdb keeps in-frame clones, though not all of them. The sample holds approximately 55,000 clones, about 70% seen once. The J gene is TRBJ1-2, the V gene TRBV7-8, with 7 bases identical to TRBD1. The receptor's source is a human donor who received a liver transplant. Sequencing was performed on CD4+ T cells from blood, taken before liver transplant. CDR3 sequence (DNA): TGTGCCAGCAGCGCCGGAAGGGGGCGAATCTATGGCTACACCTTC. This sequence encodes CASSAGRGRIYGYTF. The variable domain in full, with the rest retrieved from reference TRBV7-8 and TRBJ1-2, is GAGVSQSPRYKVAKRGQDVALRCDPISGHVSLFWYQQALGQGPEFLTYFQNEAQLDKSGLPSDRFFAERPEGSVSTLKIQRTQQEDSAVYLCASSAGRGRIYGYTFGSGTRLTVV.